One TCR beta chain is described in this entry. Trimming at V came to 5 bases and at J to 4 bases, leaving 3 bases not matched to a gene. Germline CDR1 and CDR2: SEHNR and FQNEAQ (reference sequence). The CDR3 is made up of 14 amino acids. This sample was included in a study of patients and donors after allogeneic stem cell transplantation. TCRdb re-analysed the RT-PCR reads in MiXCR, keeping a single row per CDR3 protein. The data show about 74,000 distinct CDR3 sequences, approximately 25% seen once. The J gene is TRBJ2-5, the V gene TRBV7-9, with 11 bases aligning to TRBD2. The sequenced sample consisted of blood, either unsorted or a sorted T cell fraction (not recorded which). This sequence was found in a human donor who was either an allogeneic HSCT recipient or a stem cell or donor lymphocyte infusion donor (not recorded which). It is not recorded whose cells these are; they may come from a transplant donor. The CDR3: CASSRGLAGETQYF. The CDR3 coding sequence is TGTGCCAGCAGCCGCGGACTAGCGGGAGAGACCCAGTACTTC.